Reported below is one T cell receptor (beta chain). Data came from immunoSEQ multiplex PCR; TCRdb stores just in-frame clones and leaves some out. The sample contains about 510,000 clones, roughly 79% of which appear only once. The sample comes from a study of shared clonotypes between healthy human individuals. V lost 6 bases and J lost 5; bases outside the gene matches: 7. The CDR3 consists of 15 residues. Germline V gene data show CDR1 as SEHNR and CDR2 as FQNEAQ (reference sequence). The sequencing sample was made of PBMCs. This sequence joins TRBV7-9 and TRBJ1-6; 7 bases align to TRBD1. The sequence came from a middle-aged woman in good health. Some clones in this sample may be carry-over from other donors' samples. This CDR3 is CASRSRDSHNSPLHF. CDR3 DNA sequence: TGTGCCAGCAGATCCCGGGACAGCCATAATTCACCCCTCCACTTT.